The rows below give T cell receptor beta chains drawn from one sample of a study of blood T cell repertoires in COVID-19. Only in-frame clones appear in the TCRdb table, and some are missing; sequencing was by immunoSEQ multiplex PCR. The table shows 30,000 to 40,000 clones, with around 82% occurring only once. Sequenced input: peripheral blood. The receptor set was obtained from a man aged 45-65 years with acute or convalescent COVID-19. Each CDR3 is given with its conserved first and last residue. Fields, in order: clone size, D gene, V gene, J gene, CDR3 protein, CDR3 DNA. D genes are given only for firm matches. Expanded clones are given a class, and other clones once, few, many or no size at all.

>.|.|TRBV24-1|TRBJ2-5
CATSGGQETQYF
TGTGCCACCAGTGGGGGGCAGGAGACCCAGTACTTC
>once|TRBD1|TRBV5-1|TRBJ2-1
CAINTRDRASFYNEQFF
TGCGCCATCAATACCCGGGACAGGGCCTCGTTTTACAATGAGCAGTTCTTC
>.|.|TRBV5-1|TRBJ1-1
CASSWAGTPNTEAFF
TGCGCCAGCAGCTGGGCCGGGACTCCGAACACTGAAGCTTTCTTT
>.|.|TRBV16|TRBJ1-2
CASSQSGRDYGYTF
TGTGCCAGCAGCCAATCAGGCAGGGACTATGGCTACACCTTC
>.|TRBD1|TRBV7-6|TRBJ2-1
CASSSGTGGFHEQFF
TGTGCCAGCAGCTCCGGGACAGGGGGCTTCCATGAGCAGTTCTTC
>.|.|TRBV23-1|TRBJ2-1
CASLNEQFF
TGCGCCAGTCTCAATGAGCAGTTCTTC
>.|TRBD2|TRBV11-2|TRBJ2-7
CASSSTGRGGYEQYF
TGTGCCAGCAGCTCGACGGGGAGGGGAGGCTACGAGCAGTACTTC
>.|TRBD1|TRBV28|TRBJ1-1
CASSLGQLNTEAFF
TGTGCCAGCAGTTTGGGACAGCTGAACACTGAAGCTTTCTTT
>few|.|TRBV5-1|TRBJ2-7
CASSGNRESQQYF
TGCGCCAGCAGCGGGAACAGGGAGTCTCAGCAGTACTTC
>.|.|TRBV11-2|TRBJ2-3
CASSLDSAGATDTQYF
TGTGCCAGCAGCTTAGATTCGGCGGGGGCCACAGATACGCAGTATTTT
>.|TRBD2|TRBV9|TRBJ2-1
CASSYSLAGGIYNEQFF
TGTGCCAGCAGCTATTCTCTAGCGGGGGGTATCTACAATGAGCAGTTCTTC
>few|TRBD1|TRBV6-5|TRBJ1-1
CASRNPTGGGEAFF
TGTGCCAGCAGGAACCCGACAGGGGGCGGTGAAGCTTTCTTT
>.|TRBD1|TRBV5-5|TRBJ1-2
CASRQATGVYGYTF
TGTGCCAGCAGGCAAGCAACAGGGGTCTATGGCTACACCTTC
>few|.|TRBV13|TRBJ1-1
CASSLRRGVMNTEAFF
TGTGCCAGCAGCTTAAGACGGGGGGTCATGAACACTGAAGCTTTCTTT
>.|.|TRBV27|TRBJ2-1
CASSLQGYNEQFF
TGTGCCAGCAGTTTACAGGGCTACAATGAGCAGTTCTTC
>.|.|TRBV10-3|TRBJ2-7
CAISDSKLEGGYEQYF
TGTGCCATCAGTGATTCCAAACTGGAAGGGGGCTACGAGCAGTACTTC
>.|TRBD1|TRBV7-9|TRBJ1-6
CASSLGLRGGGVWNSPLHF
TGTGCCAGCAGCCTCGGGCTACGAGGGGGCGGCGTTTGGAATTCACCCCTCCACTTT
>.|TRBD1|TRBV2|TRBJ2-5
CASSVTLDRDGGTQYF
TGTGCCAGCAGTGTGACCCTGGACAGGGACGGTGGGACCCAGTACTTC
>.|.|TRBV3-1/TRBV3-2|TRBJ2-2
CASSQWVVIWTGQIRGAGELFF
TGTGCCAGCAGCCAATGGGTTGTTATCTGGACAGGGCAAATCCGGGGGGCCGGGGAGCTGTTTTTT
>.|.|TRBV7-9|TRBJ1-2
CASSVPGWDGYTF
TGTGCCAGCAGCGTCCCGGGGTGGGATGGCTACACCTTC
>.|TRBD1|TRBV2|TRBJ1-1
CASRGQGATEAFF
TGTGCCAGCAGAGGACAGGGGGCCACTGAAGCTTTCTTT
>once|.|TRBV5-1|TRBJ1-5
CASSPSGGREPQHF
TGCGCCAGCAGCCCATCGGGGGGCAGGGAGCCCCAGCATTTT
>.|TRBD1|TRBV13|TRBJ1-3
CASSLVTTGAGNTIYF
TGTGCCAGCAGCTTAGTTACGACAGGGGCTGGAAACACCATATATTTT
>.|TRBD2|TRBV7-9|TRBJ2-3
CASSHARLAGAFTDTQYF
TGTGCCAGCAGCCACGCCCGACTAGCGGGGGCCTTCACAGATACGCAGTATTTT
>.|.|TRBV18|TRBJ2-5
CASSPSVAETQYF
TGTGCCAGCTCACCATCAGTAGCAGAGACCCAGTACTTC
>few|.|TRBV7-3|TRBJ1-4
CASSLWGGEGWDEKLFF
TGTGCCAGCAGCTTATGGGGAGGCGAGGGTTGGGATGAAAAACTGTTTTTT
>.|TRBD2|TRBV18|TRBJ2-1
CASSPPTSARYYSSYNEQFF
TGTGCCAGCTCACCCCCGACTAGCGCCCGCTATTACAGCTCCTACAATGAGCAGTTCTTC
>.|.|TRBV7-9|TRBJ2-1
CASSPIYNEQFF
TGTGCCAGCAGCCCTATCTACAATGAGCAGTTCTTC
>few|TRBD1|TRBV5-4|TRBJ1-1
CASSLSGTVEAFF
TGTGCCAGCAGCTTATCCGGGACAGTTGAAGCTTTCTTT
>.|.|TRBV5-1|TRBJ1-1
CASSFPGVTTEAFF
TGCGCCAGCAGCTTTCCAGGGGTGACCACTGAAGCTTTCTTT
>few|.|TRBV27|TRBJ1-4
CASSFDRPGEKLFF
TGTGCCAGCAGTTTCGACAGACCGGGTGAAAAACTGTTTTTT
>.|.|TRBV5-6|TRBJ1-1
CASSLAGGLSMNTEAFF
TGTGCCAGCAGCTTGGCGGGTGGCTTGTCCATGAACACTGAAGCTTTCTTT
>.|TRBD1|TRBV2|TRBJ1-1
CASSRTGVSTEAFF
TGTGCCAGCAGCCGGACAGGGGTCAGCACTGAAGCTTTCTTT
>.|.|TRBV5-1|TRBJ1-5
CASSLASGNQPQHF
TGCGCCAGCAGCTTGGCCAGCGGAAATCAGCCCCAGCATTTT
>.|.|TRBV28|TRBJ2-7
CASSLKVTVPTYEQYF
TGTGCCAGCAGTTTAAAGGTGACAGTACCCACCTACGAGCAGTACTTC
>.|TRBD1|TRBV28|TRBJ1-1
CASSLWDRGLNTEAFF
TGTGCCAGCAGTTTATGGGACAGGGGGCTGAACACTGAAGCTTTCTTT
>once|TRBD2|TRBV2|TRBJ2-2
CASSKPTSGVELFF
TGTGCCAGCAGCAAACCGACTAGCGGGGTGGAGCTGTTTTTT
>once|.|TRBV16|TRBJ2-5
CASSQGSRETQYF
TGTGCCAGCAGCCAAGGTTCTAGGGAGACCCAGTACTTC
>.|.|TRBV5-5|TRBJ1-1
CASSLGQGKAEAFF
TGTGCCAGCAGCTTGGGGCAGGGGAAGGCTGAAGCTTTCTTT
>.|.|TRBV28|TRBJ1-1
CASRDPQRAYTEAFF
TGTGCCAGCAGAGACCCGCAGAGGGCCTACACTGAAGCTTTCTTT
>.|.|TRBV7-2|TRBJ2-1
CASSLGGGASSYNEQFF
TGTGCCAGCAGCTTAGGTGGGGGCGCCTCTTCCTACAATGAGCAGTTCTTC
>.|.|TRBV9|TRBJ1-1
CASSVRAYWTEAFF
TGTGCCAGCAGCGTCCGCGCCTACTGGACTGAAGCTTTCTTT
>.|.|TRBV9|TRBJ2-6
CASSPGGAGANVLTF
TGTGCCAGCAGCCCCGGCGGGGCTGGGGCCAACGTCCTGACTTTC
>.|.|TRBV5-1|TRBJ2-7
CASSLATESRDEQYF
TGCGCCAGCAGCTTGGCCACGGAGTCGAGGGACGAGCAGTACTTC
>.|.|TRBV7-8|TRBJ1-6
CASRFRGMSFSPLHF
TGTGCCAGCCGCTTCAGAGGGATGTCCTTTTCACCCCTCCACTTT
>.|TRBD1|TRBV30|TRBJ2-3
CAWGQGDGTDTQYF
TGTGCCTGGGGACAGGGGGATGGCACAGATACGCAGTATTTT
>.|TRBD1|TRBV11-2|TRBJ1-2
CASSPWDRAGDYGYTF
TGTGCCAGCAGCCCCTGGGACAGGGCGGGTGACTATGGCTACACCTTC
>.|.|TRBV11-2|TRBJ2-7
CASSLVRGVSYEQYF
TGTGCCAGCAGCTTAGTTCGCGGGGTCTCCTACGAGCAGTACTTC
>.|.|TRBV1|TRBJ2-1
CTSSLGLLNEQFF
TGCACCAGCAGCTTGGGACTACTCAATGAGCAGTTCTTC
>.|TRBD2|TRBV10-2|TRBJ2-1
CASKLAGGNNEQFF
TGCGCCAGTAAACTAGCGGGGGGCAACAATGAGCAGTTCTTC
>.|TRBD2|TRBV11-2|TRBJ2-1
CASSPGLAGRGSKGNEQFF
TGTGCCAGCAGCCCAGGACTAGCGGGACGGGGGTCTAAGGGTAATGAGCAGTTCTTC
>once|TRBD1|TRBV5-1|TRBJ1-6
CASSLTGAHNSPLHF
TGCGCCAGCAGCTTAACAGGGGCCCATAATTCACCCCTCCACTTT
>.|TRBD2|TRBV10-1|TRBJ2-2
CASTGSGANTGELFF
TGCGCCAGCACTGGGAGCGGGGCGAACACCGGGGAGCTGTTTTTT
>.|TRBD1|TRBV30|TRBJ1-2
CAWSREGAYGYTF
TGTGCCTGGAGTCGCGAGGGGGCCTATGGCTACACCTTC
>.|.|TRBV29-1|TRBJ2-7
CSVEGSTYEQYF
TGCAGCGTTGAGGGCAGTACCTACGAGCAGTACTTC